The 16 T cell receptor beta chains below were found in one sample sequenced in a study of T cell responses to AZD1222 COVID-19 vaccine. Sequencing was performed with immunoSEQ multiplex PCR; in TCRdb, only in-frame clones are kept and a portion is missing. This table holds some 150,000 clones, about 87% found once. The sequencing used peripheral blood, collected on day 0 of AZD1222 vaccination. These receptors came from an adult in good health.

The chain links TRBV4-3 to TRBJ1-6; 7 bases map to TRBD1. This CDR3 comprises 16 residues. The germline V gene encodes CDR1 LGHNA and CDR2 YSLEER. With V trimmed by 3 bases and J by 4 bases, 6 bases remained unmatched. The CDR3 loop is CASSQDPGQYNSPLHF. The DNA for the CDR3 is TGCGCCAGCAGCCAGGACCCGGGACAGTATAATTCACCCCTCCACTTT.

This chain connects TRBV6-5 to TRBJ1-5; 10 bases align to TRBD1. There are 15 residues in the CDR3. The J segment lost 2 bases and the V segment lost 8 bases, leaving 6 bases of the junction unmatched. Germline V gene data show CDR1 as MNHEY and CDR2 as SVGAGI. The CDR3 is CASRQGASGNQPQHF. In DNA, the CDR3 is TGTGCCAGCCGACAGGGGGCGTCCGGCAATCAGCCCCAGCATTTT.

This clone was observed a handful of times. This rearrangement joins TRBV18 to TRBJ1-4, with a possible D match to TRBD1 (5 bases). Germline V gene lookup returns CDR1 KGHSH and CDR2 LQKENI. Trimming took 0 bases from V and 4 from J, leaving 9 bases between them. This CDR3 region has 15 residues. As DNA, the CDR3 is TGTGCCAGCTCACCACCGGCAGGGAATAATGAAAAACTGTTTTTT. It specifies CASSPPAGNNEKLFF.

As DNA, the CDR3 is TGTGCCAGCAGTTACCTACAGACTAATGAAAAACTGTTTTTT. As protein: CASSYLQTNEKLFF. V is TRBV6-5 and J is TRBJ1-4; the D is unclear. V was shortened by 2 bases and J by 2 bases, with 6 bases between the two germline ends. This CDR3 comprises 14 residues. Germline CDR1 reads MNHEY; CDR2 reads SVGAGI.

This chain connects TRBV15 to TRBJ1-1; 8 bases fit TRBD1. With V trimmed by 1 base and J by 0 bases, 4 bases remained unmatched. This CDR3 is 16 amino acids long. Looked up from germline, CDR1 is LNHNV and CDR2 is YYDKDF (reference sequence). As DNA, the CDR3 is TGTGCCACCAGCAGAGCAGGGGGCGTGATGAACACTGAAGCTTTCTTT. Protein product: CATSRAGGVMNTEAFF. Using reference TRBV15 and TRBJ1-1 for the parts outside the CDR3, the full variable domain is DAMVIQNPRYQVTQFGKPVTLSCSQTLNHNVMYWYQQKSSQAPKLLFHYYDKDFNNEADTPDNFQSRRPNTSFCFLDIRSPGLGDTAMYLCATSRAGGVMNTEAFFGQGTRLTVV.

J is TRBJ1-2 and V is TRBV9, with 9 positions matching TRBD1. Germline lookup yields CDR1 SGDLS and CDR2 YYNGEE. The CDR3 contains 15 residues. Trimming removed 3 bases from V and 3 bases from J; junction bases left unmatched: 6. The CDR3 DNA follows: TGTGCCAGCAGCGAAACAGGGGGCTTCGACTATGGCTACACCTTC. It encodes CASSETGGFDYGYTF. Complete variable domain (other parts from reference TRBV9 and TRBJ1-2): DSGVTQTPKHLITATGQRVTLRCSPRSGDLSVYWYQQSLDQGLQFLIQYYNGEERAKGNILERFSAQQFPDLHSELNLSSLELGDSALYFCASSETGGFDYGYTFGSGTRLTVV.

This rearrangement joins TRBV29-1 to TRBJ2-4, with 10 bases aligning to TRBD2. CDR1 and CDR2 (germline): SQVTM, ANQGSEA. V lost 1 base, J lost 9 bases, and 12 bases stayed unmatched. The CDR3 has 16 amino acids. The chain's CDR3 is CSVEAFSAGGPGIQYF. CDR3 nucleotides: TGCAGCGTTGAAGCGTTCTCAGCGGGGGGGCCAGGCATTCAGTACTTC.

This clone was found a few times. This chain uses TRBV5-1 with TRBJ1-6; TRBD1 aligns across 9 bases. Germline V CDR1 and CDR2: SGHRS, YFSETQ. With V trimmed by 1 base and J by 10 bases, 6 bases remained unmatched. The CDR3 is 15 residues long. This chain's CDR3 is CASSLSDRGISPLHF. CDR3 DNA: TGCGCCAGCAGCTTGTCGGACAGGGGTATCTCACCCCTCCACTTT.

V usage is TRBV12-3 or TRBV12-4 and J usage is TRBJ1-6; unclear D gene. The CDR3 is 13 amino acids. V was trimmed by 7 bases and J by 10 bases, leaving 14 bases between them. The DNA for the CDR3 is TGTGCCAGCACCATAGACCGGACGTCACCCCTCCACTTT. Translating gives CASTIDRTSPLHF.

The V and J genes are TRBV24-1 and TRBJ1-5; the D gene is possibly TRBD1 (6 bases). This CDR3 is built from 12 residues. Looked up from germline, CDR1 is KGHDR and CDR2 is SFDVKD. V lost 10 bases to trimming and J lost 6 bases, with 12 bases between them. CDR3 bases: TGTGCCACACTAACAGGGATTCAGCCCCAGCATTTT. Protein product: CATLTGIQPQHF.

V gene TRBV28 combines with J gene TRBJ1-1; D is perhaps TRBD1 (5 bases). The germline V and J ends were trimmed by 5 bases and 0 bases, with 10 bases remaining between them. The CDR3 runs to 14 residues. CDR1 and CDR2 (germline): MDHEN, SYDVKM. CDR3 bases: TGTGCCAGCAGTGATGGGACTCTGAACACTGAAGCTTTCTTT. The encoded protein is CASSDGTLNTEAFF.

The CDR3 nucleotides read TGCGCCAGCAGCTTATCCCAGGGGGCCGTCGGAAACACCGGGGAGCTGTTTTTT. Translating gives CASSLSQGAVGNTGELFF. The chain uses TRBV5-1 and TRBJ2-2; 8 nucleotides agree with TRBD1. The trim removed 2 bases at V and 2 bases at J, leaving 11 bases unmatched. Germline CDR1 and CDR2: SGHRS and YFSETQ. This CDR3 contains 18 residues.

The chain combines TRBV2 with TRBJ2-3; D unclear. This CDR3 spans 11 amino acids. Trimming removed 3 bases from V and 13 bases from J, with 11 bases in between. The germline V gene encodes CDR1 SNHLY and CDR2 FYNNEI. The CDR3 loop is CASSEGPSEYF. CDR3 sequence (DNA): TGTGCCAGCAGTGAGGGTCCTTCGGAGTATTTT.

The chain uses TRBV28 and TRBJ1-2; no clear D gene. This CDR3 has 14 residues. Germline CDR1 is MDHEN and CDR2 is SYDVKM. Trimming removed 6 bases from V and 8 bases from J, with 19 bases in between. In DNA, the CDR3 is TGTGCCAGCAGCTCCGCTCTCAGGTCGGTCGGCTACACCTTC. Its translation is CASSSALRSVGYTF.

This chain joins TRBV2 and TRBJ2-5; 8 bases line up with TRBD2. After removal of 7 bases from V and 5 bases from J, the junction contained 21 bases not matched to a gene. CDR3 length: 18 amino acids. Germline-derived CDR1 and CDR2 are SNHLY and FYNNEI. CDR3 in amino acids: CASNGILAGPPPGETQYF. For the CDR3, the DNA is TGTGCCAGCAACGGGATCCTAGCGGGTCCTCCCCCTGGGGAGACCCAGTACTTC. The whole variable domain, remainder taken from reference TRBV2 and TRBJ2-5, is EPEVTQTPSHQVTQMGQEVILRCVPISNHLYFYWYRQILGQKVEFLVSFYNNEISEKSEIFDDQFSVERPDGSNFTLKIRSTKLEDSAMYFCASNGILAGPPPGETQYFGPGTRLLVL.

The rearrangement uses TRBV5-8 and TRBJ1-4, with a possible D match to TRBD1 (5 bases). The V end was cut by 4 bases, the J end by 8 bases, with 12 bases between. The germline gives CDR1 SGHTS, CDR2 YDEGEE. The CDR3 consists of 13 residues. The CDR3 sequence: CASSLGTAEKLFF. The CDR3 DNA reads as TGTGCCAGCAGCCTCGGGACGGCAGAAAAACTGTTTTTT.